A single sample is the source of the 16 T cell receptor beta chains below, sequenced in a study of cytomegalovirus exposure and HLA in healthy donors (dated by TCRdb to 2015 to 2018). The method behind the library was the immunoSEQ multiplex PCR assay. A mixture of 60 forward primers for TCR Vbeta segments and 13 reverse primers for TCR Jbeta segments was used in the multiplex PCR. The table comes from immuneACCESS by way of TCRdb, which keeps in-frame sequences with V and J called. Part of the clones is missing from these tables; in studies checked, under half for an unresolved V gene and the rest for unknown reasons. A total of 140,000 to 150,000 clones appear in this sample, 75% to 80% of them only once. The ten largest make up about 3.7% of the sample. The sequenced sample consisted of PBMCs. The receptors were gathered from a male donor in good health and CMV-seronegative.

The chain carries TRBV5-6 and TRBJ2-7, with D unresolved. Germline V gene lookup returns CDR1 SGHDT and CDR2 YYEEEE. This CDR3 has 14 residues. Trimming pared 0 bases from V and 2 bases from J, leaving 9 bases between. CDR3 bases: TGTGCCAGCAGCTTGGTGGAAACTACCTACGAGCAGTACTTC. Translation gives CASSLVETTYEQYF. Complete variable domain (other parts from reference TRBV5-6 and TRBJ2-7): DAGVTQSPTHLIKTRGQQVTLRCSPKSGHDTVSWYQQALGQGPQFIFQYYEEEERQRGNFPDRFSGHQFPNYSSELNVNALLLGDSALYLCASSLVETTYEQYFGPGTRLTVT.

CDR3 in DNA: TGTGCCAGCGGATTGACAGGGATCTCCTACGAGCAGTACTTC. Translating gives CASGLTGISYEQYF. The chain links TRBV6-1 to TRBJ2-7; 7 bases fit TRBD1. Germline-derived CDR1 and CDR2 are MNHNS and SASEGT. Trimming cost V 8 bases and J 0 bases; bases outside gene matches: 7. This CDR3 spans 14 amino acids.

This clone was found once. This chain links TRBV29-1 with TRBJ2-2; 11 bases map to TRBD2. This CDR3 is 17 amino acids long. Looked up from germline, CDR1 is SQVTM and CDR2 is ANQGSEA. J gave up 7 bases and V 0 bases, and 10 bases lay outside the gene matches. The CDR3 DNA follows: TGCAGCGTTGAAGATCAGTCGACTAGCGGGGTTCTCGGGGAGCTGTTTTTT. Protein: CSVEDQSTSGVLGELFF.

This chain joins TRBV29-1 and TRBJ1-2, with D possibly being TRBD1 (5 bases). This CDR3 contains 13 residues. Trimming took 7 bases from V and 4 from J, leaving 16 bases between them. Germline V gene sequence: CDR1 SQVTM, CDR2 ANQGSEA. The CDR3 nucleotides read TGCAGCGCCCGGGGCTTGGAGGGCTATGGCTACACCTTC. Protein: CSARGLEGYGYTF.

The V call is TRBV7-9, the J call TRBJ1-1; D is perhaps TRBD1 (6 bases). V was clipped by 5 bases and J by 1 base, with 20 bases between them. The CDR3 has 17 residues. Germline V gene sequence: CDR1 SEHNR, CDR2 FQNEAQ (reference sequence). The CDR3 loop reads CASSPSGGDGGNTEAFF. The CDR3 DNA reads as TGTGCCAGCAGCCCTAGCGGGGGCGATGGGGGGAACACTGAAGCTTTCTTT.

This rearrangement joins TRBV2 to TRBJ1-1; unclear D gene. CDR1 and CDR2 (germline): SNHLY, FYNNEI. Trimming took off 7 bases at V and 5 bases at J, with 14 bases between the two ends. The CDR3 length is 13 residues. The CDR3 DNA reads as TGTGCCAGCACTTTACCCGGGAGTACTGAAGCTTTCTTT. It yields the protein CASTLPGSTEAFF.

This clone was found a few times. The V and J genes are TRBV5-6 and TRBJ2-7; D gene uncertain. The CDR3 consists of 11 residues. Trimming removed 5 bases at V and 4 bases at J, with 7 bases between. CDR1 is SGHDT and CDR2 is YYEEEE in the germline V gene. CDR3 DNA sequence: TGTGCCAGCAGTTACACATACGAGCAGTACTTC. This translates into CASSYTYEQYF.

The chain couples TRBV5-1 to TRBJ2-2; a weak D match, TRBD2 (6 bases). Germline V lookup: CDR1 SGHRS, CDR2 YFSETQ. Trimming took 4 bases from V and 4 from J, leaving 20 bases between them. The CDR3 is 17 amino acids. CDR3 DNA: TGCGCCAGCAGCCCCGACGGGGGAGCGGGCGGCACCGGGGAGCTGTTTTTT. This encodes CASSPDGGAGGTGELFF. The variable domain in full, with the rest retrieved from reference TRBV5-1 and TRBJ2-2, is KAGVTQTPRYLIKTRGQQVTLSCSPISGHRSVSWYQQTPGQGLQFLFEYFSETQRNKGNFPGRFSGRQFSNSRSEMNVSTLELGDSALYLCASSPDGGAGGTGELFFGEGSRLTVL.

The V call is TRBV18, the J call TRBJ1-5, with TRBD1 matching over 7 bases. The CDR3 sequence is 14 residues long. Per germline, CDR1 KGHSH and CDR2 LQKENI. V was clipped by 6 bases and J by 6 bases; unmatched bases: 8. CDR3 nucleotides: TGTGCCAGCTCTCGCACAGGGGCAGGTCAGCCCCAGCATTTT. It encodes CASSRTGAGQPQHF.

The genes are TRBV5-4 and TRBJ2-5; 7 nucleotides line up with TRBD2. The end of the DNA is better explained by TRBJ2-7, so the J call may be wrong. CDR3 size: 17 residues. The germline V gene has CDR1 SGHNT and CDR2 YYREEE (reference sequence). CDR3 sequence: CASSLVGDGGSSYEQYF. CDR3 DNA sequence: TGTGCCAGCAGCTTGGTTGGCGACGGGGGGAGCTCCTACGAGCAGTACTTC.

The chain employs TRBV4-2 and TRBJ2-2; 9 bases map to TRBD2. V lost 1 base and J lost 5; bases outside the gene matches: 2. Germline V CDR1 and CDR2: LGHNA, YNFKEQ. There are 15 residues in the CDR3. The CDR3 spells CASSQVAGATGELFF. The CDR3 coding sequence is TGTGCCAGCAGCCAAGTAGCGGGAGCAACCGGGGAGCTGTTTTTT.

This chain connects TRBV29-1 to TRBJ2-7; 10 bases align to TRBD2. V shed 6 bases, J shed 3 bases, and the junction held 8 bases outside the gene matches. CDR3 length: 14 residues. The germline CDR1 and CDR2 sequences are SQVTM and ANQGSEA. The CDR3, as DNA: TGCAGCGTCCGGAGGGCTAGCGGGGGCTACGAGCAGTACTTC. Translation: CSVRRASGGYEQYF.

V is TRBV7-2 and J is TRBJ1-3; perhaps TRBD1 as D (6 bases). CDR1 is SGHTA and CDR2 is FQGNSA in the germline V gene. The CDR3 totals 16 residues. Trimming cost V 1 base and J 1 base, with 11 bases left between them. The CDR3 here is CASSLGRDRSGNTIYF. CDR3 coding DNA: TGTGCCAGCAGCTTAGGGAGAGACAGGTCTGGAAACACCATATATTTT.

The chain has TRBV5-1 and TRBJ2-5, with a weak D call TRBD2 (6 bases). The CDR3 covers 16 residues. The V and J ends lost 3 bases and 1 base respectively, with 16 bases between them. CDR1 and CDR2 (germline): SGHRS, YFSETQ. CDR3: CASSWDLPRLQETQYF. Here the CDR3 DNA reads TGCGCCAGCAGCTGGGACTTGCCCCGGCTCCAAGAGACCCAGTACTTC. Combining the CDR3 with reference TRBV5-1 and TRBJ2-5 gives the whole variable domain KAGVTQTPRYLIKTRGQQVTLSCSPISGHRSVSWYQQTPGQGLQFLFEYFSETQRNKGNFPGRFSGRQFSNSRSEMNVSTLELGDSALYLCASSWDLPRLQETQYFGPGTRLLVL.

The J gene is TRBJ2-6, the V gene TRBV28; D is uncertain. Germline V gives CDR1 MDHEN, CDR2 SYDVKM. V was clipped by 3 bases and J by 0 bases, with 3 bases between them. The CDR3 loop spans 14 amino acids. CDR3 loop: CASSFHSGANVLTF. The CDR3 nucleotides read TGTGCCAGCAGTTTCCACTCTGGGGCCAACGTCCTGACTTTC.

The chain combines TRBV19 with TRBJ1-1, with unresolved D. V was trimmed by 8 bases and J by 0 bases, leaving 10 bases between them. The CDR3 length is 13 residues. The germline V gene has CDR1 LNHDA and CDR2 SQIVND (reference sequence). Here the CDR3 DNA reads TGTGCCAGTCAACGTCAGATGAACACTGAAGCTTTCTTT. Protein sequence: CASQRQMNTEAFF.